Following are 17 T cell receptor beta chains from one sample sequenced in a study of CD8+CD57+ T cells in acquired aplastic anemia. The template used for profiling TCR beta VDJ and CDR3 was genomic DNA. From the reads, TCRdb called clonotypes with MiXCR, one entry per CDR3 protein. The data show 150,000 to 200,000 distinct CDR3 sequences, 40% to 55% seen once. The sequenced sample consisted of sorted CD4+, CD8+, or CD8+CD57+ T cells (not recorded which) from PBMCs. These TCRs come from a human donor in good health.

CDR3 coding DNA: TGTGCCAGTAAGGGACTAGCCGTTAGTTCAGATACGCAGTATTTT. It codes for CASKGLAVSSDTQYF. The V and J genes are TRBV19 and TRBJ2-3, with TRBD2 matching 9 bases. Germline trimming cut 7 bases from V and 4 bases from J; bases unmatched to any gene: 9. CDR1 is LNHDA, CDR2 SQIVND, per germline (reference sequence). This CDR3 comprises 15 residues.

This chain joins TRBV6-1 and TRBJ2-7, with 7 nucleotides matching TRBD1. The V and J ends lost 7 bases and 4 bases, in that order; junction bases with no gene match: 10. The CDR3 covers 14 residues. Germline CDR1 is MNHNS and CDR2 is SASEGT. In nucleotides, the CDR3 is TGTGCCAGCATCCCGGGGACAGTTCTTTACGAGCAGTACTTC. This gives the protein CASIPGTVLYEQYF.

The rearrangement links TRBV7-8 to TRBJ2-2; D is ambiguous. Germline loops: CDR1 SGHVS, CDR2 FQNEAQ. CDR3 length: 12 amino acids. V lost 5 bases, J lost 2 bases, and 3 bases lay in between. CDR3 DNA sequence: TGTGCCAGCAGCATTAACACCGGGGAGCTGTTTTTT. This codes for CASSINTGELFF.

The table lists this clonotype with a few counts. This chain links TRBV18 with TRBJ1-6; TRBD1 matches at 7 bases. After removal of 2 bases from V and 0 bases from J, the junction contained 4 bases not matched to a gene. Germline values: CDR1 KGHSH, CDR2 LQKENI. The length of the CDR3 is 17 residues. CDR3 nucleotide sequence: TGTGCCAGCTCACCAACGACAGGGAGCTCCTATAATTCACCCCTCCACTTT. Protein sequence: CASSPTTGSSYNSPLHF. The full variable domain, rest sourced from reference TRBV18 and TRBJ1-6, is NAGVMQNPRHLVRRRGQEARLRCSPMKGHSHVYWYRQLPEEGLKFMVYLQKENIIDESGMPKERFSAEFPKEGPSILRIQQVVRGDSAAYFCASSPTTGSSYNSPLHFGNGTRLTVT.

This clonotype was seen many times. The CDR3 sequence is CASSYTDLTGRRAYEQYF. CDR3 bases: TGCGCCAGCAGCTACACCGACCTAACCGGACGGAGGGCCTACGAGCAGTACTTC. The chain links TRBV5-1 to TRBJ2-7, with D possibly being TRBD2 (6 bases). Trimming cost V 3 bases and J 2 bases, with 24 bases left between them. CDR3 length: 18 residues. In germline, CDR1 is SGHRS, CDR2 YFSETQ.

This clonotype has just one count. This chain uses TRBV19 with TRBJ1-1, with D hard to call. The CDR3 covers 13 residues. V dropped 1 base and J dropped 1 base, with 4 bases sitting between them. CDR1 and CDR2 (germline): LNHDA, SQIVND (reference sequence). The CDR3 protein is CASSIGKNTEAFF. The DNA of the CDR3 is TGTGCCAGTAGTATAGGGAAGAACACTGAAGCTTTCTTT.

This clonotype was observed at least ten times. The chain links TRBV7-2 to TRBJ2-5; TRBD1 aligns across 7 bases. Germline-derived CDR1 and CDR2 are SGHTA and FQGNSA. CDR3 length: 13 amino acids. With V trimmed by 4 bases and J by 5 bases, 4 bases remained unmatched. CDR3 amino acids: CASSSVRGETQYF. Written as DNA, the CDR3 is TGTGCCAGCAGCTCCGTCAGGGGGGAGACCCAGTACTTC.

The chain combines TRBV20-1 with TRBJ2-3, with D maybe TRBD2 (6 bases). Germline V gives CDR1 DFQATT, CDR2 SNEGSKA (reference sequence). Trimming stripped 0 bases from V and 0 bases from J, with 10 bases between. The CDR3 is 15 amino acids. The CDR3 DNA follows: TGCAGTGCTAGAGATCCCGCGGGGAGCACAGATACGCAGTATTTT. Its protein product is CSARDPAGSTDTQYF.

The genes are TRBV19 and TRBJ2-1; weak D call: TRBD2 (6 bases). Per the germline V gene, CDR1 is LNHDA and CDR2 is SQIVND (reference sequence). Deletions cut 7 bases from V and 3 bases from J, with 13 bases between. This CDR3 contains 14 residues. The chain's CDR3 is CASTLRTNYNEQFF. The CDR3 DNA follows: TGTGCCAGTACCCTAAGGACTAACTACAATGAGCAGTTCTTC.

The table lists this clonotype with many counts. The genes are TRBV13 and TRBJ2-7; possible D gene TRBD1, 6 bases. Germline CDR1 reads PRHDT; CDR2 reads FYEKMQ (reference sequence). The V gene lost 2 bases and the J gene lost 5 bases, with 10 bases spanning the gap. This CDR3 spans 13 amino acids. The CDR3 here is CASSLTGSHEQYF. The DNA of the CDR3 is TGTGCCAGCAGCTTAACAGGGAGCCACGAGCAGTACTTC.

The chain combines TRBV7-9 with TRBJ1-1; weak D call: TRBD1 (6 bases). This CDR3 is built from 13 residues. From germline, CDR1 is SEHNR and CDR2 FQNEAQ (reference sequence). The V and J ends lost 5 bases and 3 bases respectively, with 10 bases between them. Here the CDR3 reads CASSPGGHTEAFF. CDR3 DNA: TGTGCCAGCAGCCCCGGGGGGCACACTGAAGCTTTCTTT. Drawing the rest from reference TRBV7-9 and TRBJ1-1, the complete variable domain is DTGVSQNPRHKITKRGQNVTFRCDPISEHNRLYWYRQTLGQGPEFLTYFQNEAQLEKSRLLSDRFSAERPKGSFSTLEIQRTEQGDSAMYLCASSPGGHTEAFFGQGTRLTVV.

The CDR3 reads CSALGERGLSGANVLTF. The CDR3 DNA is TGCAGTGCGCTGGGGGAAAGGGGGCTCTCTGGGGCCAACGTCCTGACTTTC. This chain joins TRBV20-1 and TRBJ2-6, with 7 bases that match TRBD1. Per the germline V gene, CDR1 is DFQATT and CDR2 is SNEGSKA (reference sequence). V shed 6 bases, J shed 0 bases, and the junction held 11 bases outside the gene matches. The CDR3 spans 17 residues.

The sample holds a few counts of this clonotype. The CDR3 carries no conserved terminal phenylalanine or tryptophan, so it likely arises from a read error. DNA of the CDR3: TGTGCCAGCAGCCAATACAACTCCTACGAGCAGTACTCC. Residues: CASSQYNSYEQYS. This chain links TRBV3-1 with TRBJ2-7; no clear D gene. Germline V gene sequence: CDR1 LGHDT, CDR2 YNNKEL (reference sequence). Between the trimmed V and J ends, which lost 2 bases and 0 bases, there was a span of 5 bases. The CDR3 length is 13 residues.

V and J are TRBV29-1 and TRBJ1-2; 9 bases line up with TRBD1. CDR3 length: 13 residues. The trim removed 7 bases at V and 3 bases at J, leaving 6 bases unmatched. Germline V gene lookup returns CDR1 SQVTM and CDR2 ANQGSEA. Here the CDR3 DNA reads TGCAGCGCCAGGGACAGGGAGGACTATGGCTACACCTTC. It is translated as CSARDREDYGYTF.

The chain links TRBV2 to TRBJ2-3; TRBD2 matches at 14 bases. The CDR3 has 16 residues. From germline, CDR1 is SNHLY and CDR2 FYNNEI. After removal of 8 bases from V and 4 bases from J, the junction contained 8 bases not matched to a gene. The CDR3 here is CASVTSGRAGPDTQYF. The CDR3 DNA follows: TGTGCCAGCGTGACTAGCGGGAGGGCCGGCCCAGATACGCAGTATTTT.

The CDR3 DNA sequence: TGTGCCATCAGGGGGACACAGGTAAAAGGCTACACCTTC. Translation: CAIRGTQVKGYTF. The chain is built from TRBV10-3 and TRBJ1-2; D might be TRBD1 (6 bases). The CDR3 consists of 13 residues. In germline, CDR1 is ENHRY, CDR2 SYGVKD. The V end lost 6 bases, the J end lost 8 bases, and 16 bases lay between the germline ends.

This clonotype was counted ten times or more. CDR3 sequence (DNA): TGTGCCATCAGTGAGGGGCGGGAGGGGAGGAACACTGAAGCTTTCTTT. Its protein is CAISEGREGRNTEAFF. This chain connects TRBV10-3 to TRBJ1-1; possible D gene TRBD1, 5 bases. The germline V gene has CDR1 ENHRY and CDR2 SYGVKD. Trimming pared 2 bases from V and 1 base from J, leaving 14 bases between. There are 16 residues in the CDR3.